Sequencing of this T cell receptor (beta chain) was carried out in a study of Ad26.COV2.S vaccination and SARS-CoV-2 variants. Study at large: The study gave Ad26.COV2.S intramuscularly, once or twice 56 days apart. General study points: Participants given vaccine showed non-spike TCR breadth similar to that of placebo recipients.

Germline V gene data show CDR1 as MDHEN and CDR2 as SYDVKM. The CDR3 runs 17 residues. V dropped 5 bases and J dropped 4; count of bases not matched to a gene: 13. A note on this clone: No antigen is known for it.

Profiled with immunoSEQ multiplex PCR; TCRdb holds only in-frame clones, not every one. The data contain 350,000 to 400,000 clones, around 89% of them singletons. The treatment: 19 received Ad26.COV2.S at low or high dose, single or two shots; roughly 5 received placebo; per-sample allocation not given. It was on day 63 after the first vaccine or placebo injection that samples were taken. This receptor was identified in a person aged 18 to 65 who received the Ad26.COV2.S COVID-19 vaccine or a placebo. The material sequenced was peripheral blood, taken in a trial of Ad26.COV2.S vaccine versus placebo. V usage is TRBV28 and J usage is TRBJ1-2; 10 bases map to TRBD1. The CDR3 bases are TGTGCCAGCAGTCTAGTACCGCCGGGACAGGGGATCTATGGCTACACCTTC. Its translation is CASSLVPPGQGIYGYTF.